This TCR beta chain comes out of a study of regulatory T cells in long-lasting Graves disease listed by TCRdb under 2021. For context, the study as a whole: Persistent Graves' disease was defined as antithyroid drug treatment for over 5 years with persistently positive TSH receptor autoantibodies. Peripheral blood TCR sequencing and RNA sequencing compared persistent Graves' disease patients with newly diagnosed Graves' disease patients. The study was conducted in China and was registered as a clinical trial. A total of 33 samples were covered by TCR sequencing, comprising approximately 13 persistent and 20 newly diagnosed Graves' disease patients. In the clinical cohort, patients with persistent Graves' disease had used antithyroid drugs for an average of roughly ten years. Study-wide findings and limitations: TRBV28, TRBJ1-2 and TRBJ2-5 were preferentially used in persistent disease, while TRBV20-1 and TRBJ2-1 were favored in newly diagnosed disease. Only the TCR beta chain was sequenced and analyzed. Because the primary lesion, thyroid tissue, could not be accessed, the study looked at peripheral blood alone. Lower TCR Shannon entropy and fewer highly expanded clones were observed in persistent Graves' disease patients than in newly diagnosed patients, which suggested clonal expansion. The small sample size was acknowledged by the authors as a limitation that may reduce accuracy. Persistent patients shared more public clonotypes among themselves (over 2,500) than newly diagnosed patients did (over 900).

On this clonotype itself: Its antigen has not been determined. No base quality information exists; no much larger clone differs at one position.

The time point tag for this specimen amounts to: persistent/refractory GD, antithyroid drugs over 5 years with positive TRAb. RNA was extracted from PBMCs in TRIzol for both TCR sequencing and RNA sequencing. The diagnosis of Graves' disease followed American Thyroid Association guidelines. Patients for the study were recruited at an endocrinology department in Xi'an, China. From each patient, approximately 9.9 milliliters of peripheral blood was collected into an EDTA anticoagulant tube. PBMCs were isolated by Ficoll Paque Plus density gradient separation without further T cell sorting. RNA quality was checked with an Agilent 2100 Bioanalyzer and agarose gel, and concentration with a NanoDrop 2000. The library was built by means of multiplex PCR. TCRdb names Illumina HiSeq 4000 as the instrument used. To build TCR beta libraries, CDR3 regions were amplified by Arm-PCR using iRepertoire HTBI primers. Gel purification was performed on PCR products prior to sequencing. The source study handled its data this way. A total of fewer than 70 TRBV and about 13 TRBJ segments were identified across samples and were used for gene usage analysis of CDR3 amino acid clonotypes. COPE and FqMerger were used to merge filtered high-quality paired reads into contigs. Contigs were aligned with BLAST to IMGT TRBV, TRBD and TRBJ reference genes, and CDR3 was defined per IMGT. Any clonotype with a frequency above 0.1% was classified as a highly expanded clone. Shannon entropy served as the measure of repertoire diversity, while the Gini coefficient captured V-J evenness. A clonotype was considered public if more than one individual shared it. The public reads were reanalyzed by TCRdb: fastp trimming at Q25, MiXCR alignment, in-frame beta chains only. Rows matching on CDR3 protein sequence are summarized as one entry with the most common DNA and genes. It is TCRdb's table, rather than the study itself, that gives the V and J calls and clone size. The sample has a few hundred thousand distinct CDR3 sequences on record, 23% of them singletons. The ten largest account for approximately 25% of the sample.

CDR1 SQVTM and CDR2 ANQGSEA were looked up in the germline V gene. The CDR3 has 13 amino acids, counting the end cysteine and phenylalanine. Only CDR3 DNA is held: 39 bases, read in frame from base 1. V loses 4 bases, J loses 3 bases, and the germline ends lie 12 bases apart. This TCR was recovered from a female donor with Graves disease. Recombination joined TRBV29-1 with TRBJ2-5; the D call could be TRBD1 or TRBD2, with each sharing 5 bases. Sample: peripheral blood mononuclear cells (PBMCs), taken when the disease was refractory, from a patient treated with antithyroid drugs. The DNA is TGCAGCGTTGGGGGGTGGGAAAAAGAGACCCAGTACTTC. This translates into CSVGGWEKETQYF.